This T cell receptor beta chain came from a study of T cells after yellow fever vaccination. Study overall: For low cell numbers, libraries were made with SMART-Seq v4 Ultra Low Input. General study results and limits: The study noted that FACS-sorted repertoires could contain abundant clonotypes contaminating from the bulk population. Post-booster repertoires contained most primary-vaccination clones again (96% CD4, about 90% CD8).

They built TCR cDNA with 5'RACE template switching, a step that put in a universal primer site and UMIs. TCRdb itself ran the 5' RACE reads through MiXCR, one entry per CDR3 protein. Here the sample spans around 310,000 distinct CDR3 sequences, about 4.5% being singletons. CDR1 is SGHRS, CDR2 YFSETQ, per germline. Germline trimming cut 4 bases from V and 4 bases from J; bases unmatched to any gene: 6. The CDR3 loop spans 14 amino acids. This clonotype was seen many times. Its antigen remains unknown. The sequences come from PBMCs, collected 15 days after the yellow fever booster vaccination. The receptor was isolated from a young man who received the YFV17D yellow fever vaccine. The chain recombines TRBV5-1 with TRBJ1-1, with TRBD1 matching 8 bases. The CDR3 sequence: CASSTQGGSTEAFF. DNA for the CDR3: TGCGCCAGCAGCACACAGGGGGGGTCCACTGAAGCTTTCTTT.